The 17 T cell receptor beta chains given below trace back to one sample, sequenced in a study of cytomegalovirus exposure and HLA in healthy donors. The PCR was carried out with 60 Vbeta primers and 13 Jbeta primers. This table comes from immunoSEQ multiplex PCR, and its TCRdb copy is limited to in-frame clones, with some not included. The sample lists fewer than 200,000 clones; less than 80% were seen once. The sequenced sample was PBMCs. Every receptor here comes from a woman aged 40 to 55 in good health and CMV-seronegative.

V and J are TRBV5-1 and TRBJ2-2; no reliable D call. V was pared by 1 base and J by 1 base, with 11 bases between. The CDR3 is made up of 16 amino acids. Germline lookup yields CDR1 SGHRS and CDR2 YFSETQ. CDR3 nucleotides: TGCGCCAGCAGCTTGACCCGGCGGTGGAACACCGGGGAGCTGTTTTTT. It codes for CASSLTRRWNTGELFF.

As concerns this clone: Germline and junction disagree at one end, which may indicate a read error. This rearrangement joins TRBV29-1 to TRBJ2-4; possibly TRBD1 for D (5 bases). This CDR3 is built from 11 residues. The germline gives CDR1 SQVTM, CDR2 ANQGSEA. In nucleotides, the CDR3 is TGCAGCGTTGAAGATGGGCGGAGAAGGGGCTTC. Translating it yields CSVEDGRRRGF.

This clone was observed a few times. The V call is TRBV6-4, the J call TRBJ1-1; 8 nucleotides line up with TRBD1. The germline gives CDR1 MRHNA, CDR2 SNTAGT. V was clipped by 6 bases and J by 3 bases; unmatched bases: 6. This CDR3 region has 14 residues. The CDR3 reads CASRETGADTEAFF. The CDR3 nucleotides read TGTGCCAGCAGGGAGACAGGGGCGGACACTGAAGCTTTCTTT.

J is TRBJ2-1 and V is TRBV7-9; 8 nucleotides agree with TRBD2. The germline V gene encodes CDR1 SEHNR and CDR2 FQNEAQ (reference sequence). There are 15 residues in the CDR3. With 4 bases clipped from V and 4 bases from J, the junction kept 6 bases outside the gene matches. The CDR3 nucleotides are TGTGCCAGCAGCTCCACGGGGGGGTGGTACAATGAGCAGTTCTTC. Translated, it gives CASSSTGGWYNEQFF.

This sequence joins TRBV6-1 and TRBJ2-5, with D possibly matching TRBD1 (5 bases). Trimming took 3 bases from V and 6 from J, leaving 11 bases between them. Germline V lookup: CDR1 MNHNS, CDR2 SASEGT. CDR3 length equals 13 residues. In DNA form, the CDR3 reads TGTGCCAGCAGTGATTGGCAGGGAAAGACCCAGTACTTC. It yields the protein CASSDWQGKTQYF.

This clone was detected a few times. The DNA for the CDR3 is TGTGCCAGCAGCCAATCCGGGACTCTTACAGATACGCAGTATTTT. It yields the protein CASSQSGTLTDTQYF. This chain connects TRBV7-2 to TRBJ2-3; a possible D gene is TRBD2 (6 bases). V was shortened by 5 bases and J by 3 bases, with 15 bases between the two germline ends. Germline CDR1 SGHTA, CDR2 FQGNSA. The CDR3 consists of 15 residues. Supplemented by reference TRBV7-2 and TRBJ2-3, the full variable domain reads GAGVSQSPSNKVTEKGKDVELRCDPISGHTALYWYRQSLGQGLEFLIYFQGNSAPDKSGLPSDRFSAERTGGSVSTLTIQRTQQEDSAVYLCASSQSGTLTDTQYFGPGTRLTVL.

J is TRBJ1-2 and V is TRBV29-1; the D gene is possibly TRBD1 (5 bases). The V gene's germline CDR1 is SQVTM and CDR2 ANQGSEA. The CDR3 has 11 residues. Trimming removed 6 bases at V and 8 bases at J, with 13 bases between. CDR3 bases: TGCAGCGTGGAGACAGTGAGGGGCTACACCTTC. This translates into CSVETVRGYTF.

The rearrangement uses TRBV18 and TRBJ2-7, with TRBD1 matching 8 bases. The CDR3 contains 12 residues. CDR1 and CDR2 (germline): KGHSH, LQKENI. Trimming cost V 5 bases and J 6 bases; bases outside gene matches: 3. As DNA, the CDR3 is TGTGCCAGCTCAACGACAGGGGCCGAGCAGTACTTC. Protein product: CASSTTGAEQYF. Full variable domain (missing parts from reference TRBV18 and TRBJ2-7): NAGVMQNPRHLVRRRGQEARLRCSPMKGHSHVYWYRQLPEEGLKFMVYLQKENIIDESGMPKERFSAEFPKEGPSILRIQQVVRGDSAAYFCASSTTGAEQYFGPGTRLTVT.

The rearrangement uses TRBV6-5 and TRBJ1-4, with 8 nucleotides matching TRBD1. Germline-derived CDR1 and CDR2 are MNHEY and SVGAGI. Unmatched junction bases numbered 6, after V lost 5 bases and J lost 4 bases. This CDR3 has 15 amino acids. The DNA for the CDR3 is TGTGCCAGCAGTGGTCGGGACAGGCATAATGAAAAACTGTTTTTT. It encodes CASSGRDRHNEKLFF.

The chain has TRBV9 and TRBJ1-2; 8 positions agree with TRBD1. The J segment lost 6 bases and the V segment lost 0 bases, leaving 4 bases of the junction unmatched. Germline loops: CDR1 SGDLS, CDR2 YYNGEE. The CDR3 loop spans 14 amino acids. The CDR3 DNA follows: TGTGCCAGCAGCGTAGGGGCAGGGGGCAATGGCTACACCTTC. This codes for CASSVGAGGNGYTF.

This sequence joins TRBV4-3 and TRBJ2-1; 9 bases are shared with TRBD2. The ends lost 2 bases at V and 4 bases at J; junction bases unmatched: 15. CDR1 is LGHNA, CDR2 YSLEER, per germline. This CDR3 is 19 amino acids long. The DNA for the CDR3 is TGCGCCAGCAGCCAAATAGGAGAAGCGGGAGGTAGGGGATACAATGAGCAGTTCTTC. Translation gives CASSQIGEAGGRGYNEQFF.

This clone has only a few counts. Different DNA sequences within this sample yield the same CDR3. This sequence joins TRBV18 and TRBJ1-6; 7 bases line up with TRBD1. V lost 6 bases to trimming and J lost 7 bases; unmatched junction nucleotides: 6. CDR1 KGHSH and CDR2 LQKENI come from the germline V gene. This CDR3 has 14 amino acids. CDR3 DNA sequence: TGTGCCAGCTCTCGGGACAGTAGGAATTCACCCCTCCACTTT. Protein product: CASSRDSRNSPLHF.

This chain uses TRBV6-5 with TRBJ2-5; tentatively, D is TRBD2 (5 bases). V was shortened by 6 bases and J by 4 bases, with 9 bases between the two germline ends. CDR3 length equals 12 residues. The germline CDR1 and CDR2 sequences are MNHEY and SVGAGI. CDR3 DNA sequence: TGTGCCAGCAGCCGGGCGGGAGAGACCCAGTACTTC. Translating gives CASSRAGETQYF.

V and J are TRBV11-1 and TRBJ2-6, with D perhaps matching TRBD2 (5 bases). The length of the CDR3 is 17 residues. Per the germline V gene, CDR1 is SGHAT and CDR2 is FQDESV (reference sequence). Deletions cut 5 bases from V and 2 bases from J, with 16 bases between. The CDR3 here is CASSPQRTGTGANVLTF. CDR3 in DNA: TGTGCCAGCAGCCCCCAGCGGACGGGGACTGGGGCCAACGTCCTGACTTTC.

The sample holds one count of this clone. This chain joins TRBV5-4 and TRBJ2-5, with 10 bases aligning to TRBD2. The V and J ends lost 5 bases and 3 bases, in that order; junction bases with no gene match: 1. This CDR3 is built from 13 residues. Germline CDR1 and CDR2: SGHNT and YYREEE (reference sequence). The CDR3 loop is CASRLAGEETQYF. The CDR3 nucleotides are TGTGCCAGCAGGCTAGCGGGGGAAGAGACCCAGTACTTC. The whole variable domain, filled in from reference TRBV5-4 and TRBJ2-5, reads ETGVTQSPTHLIKTRGQQVTLRCSSQSGHNTVSWYQQALGQGPQFIFQYYREEENGRGNFPPRFSGLQFPNYSSELNVNALELDDSALYLCASRLAGEETQYFGPGTRLLVL.

In regard to this clone: The sample holds other DNA sequences that translate to the same CDR3. The J gene is TRBJ2-2, the V gene TRBV6-5; 9 bases match TRBD2. The germline CDR1 and CDR2 sequences are MNHEY and SVGAGI. The CDR3 sequence is 16 residues long. V shed 0 bases and J 4 bases; nucleotides not matched to a gene: 3. The CDR3 coding sequence is TGTGCCAGCAGTTACTCAGGCGGGAGGGCCACCGGGGAGCTGTTTTTT. Translating gives CASSYSGGRATGELFF.

This clone was seen a handful of times. V and J are TRBV21-1 and TRBJ1-1; TRBD1 is taken as the D call from the table, unchecked against the DNA. TRBV21-1 counts as a pseudogene. The CDR3 is made up of 15 amino acids. CDR3 DNA sequence: TGTGCCAGCAGCCCGTACGGACAGGGCCCTTCCGGAGCTTTCTTT. This encodes CASSPYGQGPSGAFF.